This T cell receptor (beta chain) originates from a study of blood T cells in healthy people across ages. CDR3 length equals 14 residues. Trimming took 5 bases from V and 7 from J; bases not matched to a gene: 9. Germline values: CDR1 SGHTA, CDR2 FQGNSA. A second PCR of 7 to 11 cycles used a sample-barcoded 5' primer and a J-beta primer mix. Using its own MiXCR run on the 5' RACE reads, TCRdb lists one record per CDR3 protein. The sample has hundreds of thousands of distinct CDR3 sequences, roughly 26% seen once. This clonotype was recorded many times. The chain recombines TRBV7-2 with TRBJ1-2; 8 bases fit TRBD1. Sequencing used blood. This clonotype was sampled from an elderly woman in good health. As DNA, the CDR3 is TGTGCCAGCAGCACCCAGACAGGGGATTCTGGCTACACCTTC. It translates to CASSTQTGDSGYTF.